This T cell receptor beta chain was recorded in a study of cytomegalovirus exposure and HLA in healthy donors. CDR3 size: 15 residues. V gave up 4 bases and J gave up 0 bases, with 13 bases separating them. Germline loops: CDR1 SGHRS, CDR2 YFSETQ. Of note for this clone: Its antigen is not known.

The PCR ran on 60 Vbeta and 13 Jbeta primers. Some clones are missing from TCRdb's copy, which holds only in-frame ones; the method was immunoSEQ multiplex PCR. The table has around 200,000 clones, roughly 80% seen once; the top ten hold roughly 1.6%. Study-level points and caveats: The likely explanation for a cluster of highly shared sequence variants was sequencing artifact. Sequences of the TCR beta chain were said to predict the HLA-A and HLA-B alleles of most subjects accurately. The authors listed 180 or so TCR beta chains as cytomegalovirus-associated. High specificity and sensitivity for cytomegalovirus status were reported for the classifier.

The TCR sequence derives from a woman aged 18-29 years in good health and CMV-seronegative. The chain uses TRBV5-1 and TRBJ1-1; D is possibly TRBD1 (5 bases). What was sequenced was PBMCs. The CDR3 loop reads CASSPRQIMNTEAFF. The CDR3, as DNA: TGCGCCAGCAGCCCCCGACAGATCATGAACACTGAAGCTTTCTTT.